The sequence of this T cell receptor beta chain was determined in a study of blood T cell repertoires in COVID-19 (dated by TCRdb to about 2020). Regarding the research as a whole: Samples covering the acute and convalescent phases of COVID-19 were provided by collaborators in the United States, Italy and Spain. The prospective study material was composed of cDNA or gDNA derived from T cells, B-cell-depleted T cells, or PBMCs. Deeply sampled blood TCRbeta repertoires from subjects exposed to, actively infected with, or recovered from COVID-19 were included in the dataset. A freely available public database, intended as a resource for researchers studying the immune response to SARS-CoV-2, is where the repertoires were released. The samples were drawn from the first 160 participants of the ongoing ImmuneRACE study and from 950 to 1,500 subjects provided by 6 global collaborators. A de-identified subject ID, COVID-19 status, age in years and sex were almost always included in the sample metadata. Where available, HLA class I and class II types were taken from metadata supplied by the sample provider and were not determined by assay-based typing.

As to this clone: Its specific antigen is unknown. Per-nucleotide qualities are absent, and no much larger clonotype sits a single base away.

V lost 2 bases and J lost 5 bases; the stretch between them is 18 bases long. The CDR3 measures 16 amino acids from cysteine to phenylalanine. The entry retains the CDR3 DNA only, 48 bases that are in frame from base 1. What the work shows at the level of the full study, not this receptor alone: Clinical and demographic metadata were provided uncurated, with the amount varying by source and participant.

TCRbeta CDR3 regions were amplified from genomic DNA by means of the immunoSEQ Assay, a bias-controlled multiplex PCR. The study's processing was this. Nucleated cell counts per sample were estimated from amplification of reference gene primers within the assay. Sequence reads were collapsed and filtered to measure the absolute abundance of every unique TCRbeta CDR3 rearrangement. For each sample, productive Simpson clonality was calculated as the square root of Simpson's diversity index across productive rearrangements. TCRdb stores this immuneACCESS table with in-frame sequences only. Part of the clones is absent; in the studies checked, under half of the shortfall reflects unresolved V genes, and no reason is known for the rest. For V, J and clone size, that table is used; D and trimming come from the DNA. This sample gives over 150,000 clones in total; approximately 84% of them show up just once. The ten most abundant clones make up 7% to 7.5% of the sample.

In the prospective study, participants were 18 to 89 years old, resided in around 25 geographic areas of the United States, and were enrolled through a virtual design. In the prospective study, cohorts were assigned on the basis of participant-reported clinical history obtained from a screening survey and a study questionnaire. Recovered participants in ImmuneRACE Cohort 3 were defined as having two consecutive negative NP/OP PCR tests, clearance from a healthcare professional, or resolution of symptoms. In the prospective study, whole blood, serum and a nasopharyngeal or oropharyngeal swab were collected from each participant by mobile phlebotomists. Prospective study participants could optionally give additional blood draws and questionnaires over an approximately 2-month period. Before DNA extraction, prospective study blood samples were shipped either frozen or at room temperature.

Sequences were obtained from PBMCs or T cells enriched from blood (not recorded which). The chain is made from TRBV23-1 and TRBJ2-5; D gene: possibly TRBD1, on 6 matching bases. TRBV23-1 has ORF status, its function being uncertain. The receptor was isolated from a woman between 50 and 59 years old who had recovered from COVID-19. The CDR3 reads as follows: CASSQPQGYRVETQYF. The DNA sequence reads TGCGCCAGCAGTCAACCACAGGGCTATCGGGTTGAGACCCAGTACTTC.